This T cell receptor (beta chain) was sequenced in a study of cytomegalovirus exposure and HLA in healthy donors. The overall study: An early release of data contained about 85 million unique TCRs, which came from HLA-typed donors. Study results and limitations: In an earlier analysis, most TCR beta V segments were productive about 87% or about 30% of the time. Association of a missense DCLRE1C variant with TCR beta V- and J-gene trimming was reported in a later analysis.

With respect to this clone: The antigen is undetermined.

The CDR3 has 16 amino acids. The germline V gene encodes CDR1 SGHRS and CDR2 YFSETQ. The V end lost 4 bases, the J end lost 3 bases, and 16 bases lay between the germline ends. PCR involved 60 Vbeta and 13 Jbeta primers. The protocol was immunoSEQ multiplex PCR, while the TCRdb copy is restricted to in-frame clones and leaves out a portion. The profile covers under 200,000 clones, with approximately 80% appearing a single time and around 3.1% taken by the ten largest. The chain carries TRBV5-1 and TRBJ1-4; D is unresolved. Specimen: PBMCs. The clonotype was recovered from a woman aged 45-59 years in good health and CMV-seropositive. The CDR3, as DNA: TGCGCCAGCAGCCCCCGGGAACTCGCGTCTAATGAAAAACTGTTTTTT. Protein sequence: CASSPRELASNEKLFF.